Below are 23 T cell receptor beta chains sequenced from a single sample in a study of CD8+CD57+ T cells in acquired aplastic anemia. Genomic DNA constituted the template upon which TCR beta VDJ and CDR3 profiling was performed. MiXCR was run by TCRdb on the reads, yielding one entry per CDR3 protein. Among around 250,000 distinct CDR3 sequences, 82% were seen once, and the ten largest hold about 41%. Selection for sequencing was limited to patients who had shown CD8+CD57+ cell expansion by flow cytometry. The sequenced sample consisted of sorted CD4+, CD8+, or CD8+CD57+ T cells (not recorded which) from PBMCs. These receptors all stem from a human donor with aplastic anemia.

The chain employs TRBV2 and TRBJ2-3; D is possibly TRBD1 or TRBD2 (6 bases each). Germline assignment: CDR1 SNHLY and CDR2 FYNNEI. This CDR3 region has 14 residues. With 6 bases removed from V and 8 bases from J, the gap between germline ends came to 18 bases. CDR3 loop: CASSFGGGPATQYF. CDR3 sequence (DNA): TGTGCCAGCAGCTTCGGGGGCGGTCCCGCTACGCAGTATTTT.

J is TRBJ2-5 and V is TRBV7-4; the D gene is possibly TRBD1 (6 bases). The CDR3 loop spans 15 amino acids. Trimming took off 5 bases at V and 4 bases at J, with 17 bases between the two ends. Per germline, CDR1 SGHVT and CDR2 SQSDAQ. In DNA form, the CDR3 reads TGTGCCAGCAGCAGTACGCCCAGGGGCGCAGAGACCCAGTACTTC. Protein: CASSSTPRGAETQYF.

As for this clonotype: The conserved phenylalanine or tryptophan normally closing the CDR3 is absent here, so this likely arose from a read error. The DNA is left out, because the CDR3 cannot be placed on it with certainty; the CDR3 is given as TCRdb lists it. CDR3 sequence reads: CASSFQRSGGSDEPFFGP. The chain couples TRBV11-1 to TRBJ1-6; TRBD1, the D gene given by the table, was not confirmed from the DNA. Both ends counted, the CDR3 spans 18 residues. Looked up from germline, CDR1 is SGHAT and CDR2 is FQDESV (reference sequence).

This clonotype has a count of ten or more. This clone may be a read error of a much larger clone one base away. The chain employs TRBV7-8 and TRBJ2-3; 7 bases match TRBD1. The CDR3 has 13 residues. Germline values: CDR1 SGHVS, CDR2 FQNEAQ. The CDR3 sequence: CASSFHPDGTALF. The CDR3 DNA is TGTGCCAGCAGCTTTCATCCAGACGGGACAGCCCTTTTC.

Concerning this clonotype: A junction end diverges from the germline sequence, so it may reflect a read error. The chain uses TRBV2 and TRBJ1-2; D unresolved. The CDR3 contains 15 residues. The germline gives CDR1 SNHLY, CDR2 FYNNEI. The CDR3 region is CVSSEVGWSNYGASF. The DNA for the CDR3 is TGTGTCAGCAGTGAAGTAGGGTGGTCTAACTATGGCGCTTCCTTT.

This clonotype was recorded at least ten times. This chain uses TRBV3-1 with TRBJ2-5; the D gene is possibly TRBD2 (6 bases). The V gene's germline CDR1 is LGHDT and CDR2 YNNKEL (reference sequence). V lost 1 base to trimming and J lost 5 bases, with 14 bases between them. This CDR3 is built from 15 residues. This CDR3 reads CASSQVGGASETQYF. The CDR3 bases are TGTGCCAGCAGCCAAGTTGGAGGGGCTTCTGAGACCCAGTACTTC.

This clonotype was counted at least ten times. One end of the junction does not line up with germline, which may come from a read error. This sequence joins TRBV11-1 and TRBJ2-3, with D possibly TRBD1 on 5 matching bases. CDR3 size: 13 residues. Germline loops: CDR1 SGHAT, CDR2 FQDESV (reference sequence). The CDR3 sequence: CASGLGGTDTQYF. In DNA, the CDR3 is TGTGCCAGCGGCTTAGGGGGCACAGATACGCAGTATTTT.

The rearrangement joins TRBV3-1 to TRBJ2-7, with D perhaps TRBD1 (5 bases). Deletions cut 4 bases from V and 4 bases from J, with 8 bases between. The CDR3 is made up of 12 amino acids. Germline V CDR1 and CDR2: LGHDT, YNNKEL (reference sequence). The CDR3 nucleotides read TGTGCCAGCAGCCCCAGGGAATACGAGCAGTACTTC. It translates to CASSPREYEQYF.

The gene calls are TRBV2 and TRBJ1-2; D ambiguous. V lost 5 bases and J lost 1, with 14 bases in between. Germline V gives CDR1 SNHLY, CDR2 FYNNEI. CDR3 size: 15 residues. The CDR3 sequence: CASSSRSDDNYGYTF. The CDR3 DNA reads as TGTGCCAGCAGTTCTCGCTCGGATGATAACTATGGCTACACCTTC.

In its sample, this clonotype was seen a few times. The chain carries TRBV6-2 or TRBV6-3 and TRBJ2-7; 7 positions agree with TRBD2. The CDR3 totals 12 residues. CDR1 and CDR2 from the germline V gene are MNHEY and SVGEGT. For the CDR3, the DNA is TGTGCTAGCAGTTACTCGGGGGGCGAGCAGTACGTC. Amino acids: CASSYSGGEQYV.

The rearrangement uses TRBV9 and TRBJ2-3; D may be TRBD2 (5 bases). Trimming pared 0 bases from V and 13 bases from J, leaving 18 bases between. Per the germline V gene, CDR1 is SGDLS and CDR2 is YYNGEE. This CDR3 is 14 amino acids long. The CDR3 protein is CASSVDGNSDNEYF. The DNA of the CDR3 is TGTGCCAGCAGCGTAGACGGGAACTCCGACAATGAGTATTTT.

The chain has TRBV7-9 and TRBJ2-6; 7 positions agree with TRBD2. The V segment lost 7 bases and the J segment 9 bases; nucleotides outside the gene matches: 18. The CDR3 totals 17 residues. Germline V lookup: CDR1 SEHNR, CDR2 FQNEAQ (reference sequence). Here the CDR3 DNA reads TGTGCCAGCACGGTGGGGAGGGAGACCTATTGCTTCAACGTCCTGACTTTC. Encoded protein: CASTVGRETYCFNVLTF.

J is TRBJ2-7 and V is TRBV7-9; perhaps TRBD2 as D (5 bases). The CDR3 consists of 18 residues. CDR1 is SEHNR and CDR2 is FQNEAQ in the germline V gene (reference sequence). In DNA form, the CDR3 reads TGTGCCTGCAGCTTAGTACCCGGGGAGCTGTCTTTTGCCTACGAGCAGTACGTC. This encodes CACSLVPGELSFAYEQYV.

This clonotype appeared a single time. This chain joins TRBV7-9 and TRBJ1-2, with 8 bases lining up with TRBD1. Germline V gene sequence: CDR1 SEHNR, CDR2 FQNEAQ (reference sequence). This CDR3 is built from 15 residues. The V and J ends lost 3 bases and 14 bases, in that order; junction bases with no gene match: 17. Written as DNA, the CDR3 is TGTGCCAGCAGCTTGAATCTGACAGGGGACACTGAAGCTACCTTC. Protein: CASSLNLTGDTEATF.

Regarding this clonotype: No conserved phenylalanine or tryptophan ends this CDR3, so it is likely a read error. It is unclear where the CDR3 begins or ends on the DNA, so no DNA is shown, and the CDR3 is as TCRdb lists it. The CDR3 here is CAGSDGGTNTQYFRPG. This chain connects TRBV2 to TRBJ2-1; the table's D call of TRBD1 was not tested on the DNA. The germline V gene encodes CDR1 SNHLY and CDR2 FYNNEI. The CDR3 is 16 amino acids long, termini counted.

A word on this clonotype: The conserved phenylalanine or tryptophan normally closing the CDR3 is absent here, so this likely arose from a read error. The J gene is TRBJ2-1, the V gene TRBV2, with 7 bases that match TRBD2. Germline CDR1 and CDR2: SNHLY and FYNNEI. The junction had 10 bases not matched to a gene; V was cut back by 6 bases and J by 8 bases. The length of the CDR3 is 14 residues. The CDR3 is CASSAGAGVDEQFC. The CDR3 nucleotides read TGTGCCAGCAGCGCCGGGGCGGGGGTGGATGAGCAGTTCTGC.

The rearrangement links TRBV7-8 to TRBJ2-7; D is possibly TRBD2 (6 bases). The CDR3 covers 18 residues. Germline V lookup: CDR1 SGHVS, CDR2 FQNEAQ. Trimming pared 3 bases from V and 1 base from J, leaving 22 bases between. The CDR3 region is CASSFHPGGAALSYEQYV. The CDR3 bases are TGTGCCAGCAGCTTTCATCCAGGCGGGGCTGCCCTTTCCTACGAGCAGTACGTC.

The chain couples TRBV7-6 to TRBJ2-1; no firm D call. V lost 1 base and J lost 4, with 11 bases in between. The germline gives CDR1 SGHVS, CDR2 FNYEAQ. The CDR3 length is 15 residues. The CDR3 coding sequence is TGTGCCAGCAGCTTAGAACCAACGCCGTACAATGAGCAGTTCTTC. It encodes CASSLEPTPYNEQFF.

The chain uses TRBV5-6 and TRBJ2-3; no clear D gene. Trimming shortened V by 4 bases and J by 6 bases, and 15 bases separated the two germline ends. Germline values: CDR1 SGHDT, CDR2 YYEEEE. The CDR3 is 14 residues long. CDR3 amino acids: CASSNNRGPDTQYF. In DNA, the CDR3 is TGTGCCAGCAGCAACAACAGAGGTCCCGATACGCAGTATTTT.

The V call is TRBV5-5, the J call TRBJ2-2; the D is unclear. CDR1 and CDR2 (germline): SGHKS, YYEKEE (reference sequence). With 2 bases removed from V and 3 bases from J, the gap between germline ends came to 23 bases. CDR3 length: 19 amino acids. In nucleotides, the CDR3 is TGTGCCAGCAGCTTAGTCCCAACTCGAACTACGCGAGACACCGGGGAGCTGTTTTTT. This translates into CASSLVPTRTTRDTGELFF. Using reference TRBV5-5 and TRBJ2-2 for the parts outside the CDR3, the full variable domain is DAGVTQSPTHLIKTRGQQVTLRCSPISGHKSVSWYQQVLGQGPQFIFQYYEKEERGRGNFPDRFSARQFPNYSSELNVNALLLGDSALYLCASSLVPTRTTRDTGELFFGEGSRLTVL.

The genes are TRBV11-3 and TRBJ2-7; 8 bases are shared with TRBD1. The germline V gene has CDR1 SGHNT and CDR2 YENEEA. V shed 5 bases and J 2 bases; nucleotides not matched to a gene: 5. The CDR3 sequence is 14 residues long. This chain's CDR3 is CASSQRDRTYEQYF. The CDR3 DNA reads as TGTGCCAGCAGCCAAAGGGACAGGACCTACGAGCAGTACTTC.

The chain is built from TRBV15 and TRBJ2-1; 8 nucleotides line up with TRBD2. CDR3 length: 15 residues. The V gene end was trimmed by 0 bases and the J gene end by 15 bases; junction bases not matched to a gene: 13. Per germline, CDR1 LNHNV and CDR2 YYDKDF (reference sequence). DNA for the CDR3: TGTGCCACCAGCAGAGATAGACGGGGGGGGTCTCAGCTGTTCTTC. Protein: CATSRDRRGGSQLFF. Using reference TRBV15 and TRBJ2-1 for the parts outside the CDR3, the full variable domain is DAMVIQNPRYQVTQFGKPVTLSCSQTLNHNVMYWYQQKSSQAPKLLFHYYDKDFNNEADTPDNFQSRRPNTSFCFLDIRSPGLGDTAMYLCATSRDRRGGSQLFFGPGTRLTVL.

The count of this clonotype is one. A much larger clone differs by one base, so this may be a read error. The chain links TRBV7-8 to TRBJ2-5; 7 bases map to TRBD2. The CDR3 sequence is 15 residues long. V shed 3 bases and J 14 bases; nucleotides not matched to a gene: 18. CDR1 is SGHVS and CDR2 is FQNEAQ in the germline V gene. CDR3 sequence: CASSFTGGPDTQYYF. CDR3 nucleotides: TGTGCCAGCAGCTTTACGGGAGGTCCCGATACGCAGTATTACTTC. The variable domain in full, with the rest retrieved from reference TRBV7-8 and TRBJ2-5, is GAGVSQSPRYKVAKRGQDVALRCDPISGHVSLFWYQQALGQGPEFLTYFQNEAQLDKSGLPSDRFFAERPEGSVSTLKIQRTQQEDSAVYLCASSFTGGPDTQYYFGPGTRLLVL.